A selection of T cell receptor beta chains follows, all from one sample in a study of blood T cell repertoires in COVID-19. Clones were sequenced by immunoSEQ multiplex PCR, and TCRdb holds only the in-frame ones, with some missing. The sample includes fewer than 250,000 clones, approximately 90% of them seen just once. The source material was peripheral blood. The receptors here all came from a man aged 50-60 years with COVID-19, enrolled during active disease. Both conserved end residues are part of each CDR3.

V gene	J gene	CDR3 protein
TRBV6-5	TRBJ2-2	CASSYTGSTGELFF
TRBV2	TRBJ2-1	CASSEDRGQVFF
TRBV19	TRBJ2-1	CASSRGQINEQFF
TRBV5-1	TRBJ1-1	CASSPTGQGARTEAFF
TRBV6-6	TRBJ1-6	CASSPGTSVGSPLHF
TRBV19	TRBJ2-1	CASSIGLGLYNEQFF
TRBV29-1	TRBJ2-5	CSVGQGVGETQYF
TRBV6-2/TRBV6-3	TRBJ2-2	CASSDRGPPGELFF
TRBV5-6	TRBJ2-4	CASSSRRGGNIQYF
TRBV5-1	TRBJ1-4	CASSFVTGDEKLFF
TRBV7-9	TRBJ2-5	CASSLMGAASTKETQYF
TRBV7-9	TRBJ2-1	CASTPAFWRDGNEQFF
TRBV24-1	TRBJ2-2	CATSATGQGRTGELFF
TRBV30	TRBJ1-2	CAWSVWGGGYTF
TRBV18	TRBJ2-7	CASSPRDIYEQYF
TRBV19	TRBJ1-4	CASSVGPNEKLFF
TRBV18	TRBJ1-4	CASSPRGTNEKLFF
TRBV30	TRBJ1-6	CAWSTTGTARSPLHF
TRBV6-5	TRBJ1-5	CASSQGNQPQHF
TRBV29-1	TRBJ2-1	CSVGGDSWFDNEQFF
TRBV24-1	TRBJ2-1	CATRGQGNNEQFF
TRBV7-3	TRBJ2-5	CASSLIFLGTRQEQLITEETQYF
TRBV19	TRBJ2-2	CASSPPRQITGELFF
TRBV5-1	TRBJ2-3	CASSFGLTLITDTQYF
TRBV29-1	TRBJ1-1	CSGAGGSAFF
TRBV7-3	TRBJ2-1	CASSPAGGAGNEQFF